This T cell receptor beta chain is drawn from a study of follicular helper T cells after annual influenza vaccination. The CDR3 is 15 amino acids. Germline loops: CDR1 SGHRS, CDR2 YFSETQ. V lost 2 bases and J 1 base, leaving 9 bases between the germline ends. Time point indicated: 2013-2014 season, 7 days after vaccination. TCRdb's table, derived via immunoSEQ multiplex PCR, lists solely in-frame clones and lacks some. In the table there are under 9,500 clones, around 80% of which are singletons. The sequence was collected from an adult who received the influenza vaccine. The rearrangement links TRBV5-1 to TRBJ2-2; the D gene is possibly TRBD2 (6 bases). The sequencing here drew on CXCR5+ CD38- circulating T follicular helper cells from blood, taken 7 days after influenza vaccination. The subset: circulating Tfh, non-naive CD4+CXCR5+PD-1+ (ICOS+CD38+ or ICOS-CD38-). CDR3 sequence (DNA): TGCGCCAGCAGCTTACCAGCGGGGAACACCGGGGAGCTGTTTTTT. Translating gives CASSLPAGNTGELFF.